These 18 T cell receptor beta chains originate from one sample sequenced in a study of T cell changes during pregnancy in multiple sclerosis. The table came from immunoSEQ multiplex PCR; TCRdb's copy has only in-frame clones and leaves some out. The sample carries fewer than 75,000 clones, approximately 91% recorded once. The specimen was peripheral blood, collected in the second trimester of pregnancy. The receptors were gathered from a female donor with multiple sclerosis, enrolled in a pregnancy study.

The rearrangement links TRBV12-5 to TRBJ1-1; perhaps TRBD1 as D (5 bases). The ends were cut back, 0 bases at V and 1 base at J, with 12 bases in the middle. Germline CDR1 and CDR2: LGHNT and FRNRAP. The CDR3 sequence is 16 residues long. CDR3 bases: TGTGCTAGTGGTTTGGTATTAACAGGAACGAACACTGAAGCTTTCTTT. Its translation: CASGLVLTGTNTEAFF.

This clone was counted once. V and J are TRBV7-2 and TRBJ2-1; 12 nucleotides agree with TRBD2. Looked up from germline, CDR1 is SGHTA and CDR2 is FQGNSA. With 5 bases clipped from V and 4 bases from J, the junction kept 9 bases outside the gene matches. This CDR3 has 17 residues. The CDR3 sequence: CASSPVSSGRGYNEQFF. The CDR3 DNA follows: TGTGCCAGCAGCCCGGTATCTAGCGGGAGGGGATACAATGAGCAGTTCTTC.

The V call is TRBV2, the J call TRBJ1-5; D call uncertain. V shed 7 bases and J shed 0 bases, with 7 bases lying between them. The germline V gene encodes CDR1 SNHLY and CDR2 FYNNEI. This CDR3 comprises 13 residues. CDR3 protein: CASIRDSNQPQHF. As DNA, the CDR3 is TGTGCCAGCATCCGGGATAGCAATCAGCCCCAGCATTTT.

The chain combines TRBV6-5 with TRBJ1-1; weak D call: TRBD1 (5 bases). V lost 5 bases, J lost 1 base, and 14 bases lay in between. Germline CDR1 is MNHEY and CDR2 is SVGAGI. The CDR3 length is 15 residues. The CDR3, as DNA: TGTGCCAGCAGTGCCGCAGTGGGGCGGAACACTGAAGCTTTCTTT. This encodes CASSAAVGRNTEAFF.

The CDR3 nucleotides are TGTGCCAGCTCACCACAACAGGGGATGAGCACAGATACGCAGTATTTT. Protein: CASSPQQGMSTDTQYF. This sequence joins TRBV18 and TRBJ2-3; TRBD1 matches 7 bases. V lost 1 base, J lost 0 bases, and 4 bases stayed unmatched. This CDR3 comprises 16 residues. Germline-derived CDR1 and CDR2 are KGHSH and LQKENI.

The chain joins TRBV7-2 to TRBJ1-3; D remains ambiguous. The CDR3 spans 14 residues. Trimming removed 6 bases from V and 4 bases from J, with 13 bases in between. The germline V gene has CDR1 SGHTA and CDR2 FQGNSA. The CDR3: CASRRGEIGNTIYF. CDR3 bases: TGTGCCAGCAGACGGGGAGAGATCGGAAACACCATATATTTT.

This chain joins TRBV6-1 and TRBJ2-7, with 8 bases identical to TRBD1. Germline values: CDR1 MNHNS, CDR2 SASEGT. The CDR3 loop spans 13 amino acids. After removal of 6 bases from V and 4 bases from J, the junction contained 5 bases not matched to a gene. The CDR3 protein is CASRGQGFYEQYF. The CDR3 region has the DNA TGTGCCAGCAGAGGACAGGGTTTTTACGAGCAGTACTTC.

The rearrangement uses TRBV21-1 and TRBJ2-1; the table's D call of TRBD2 was not tested on the DNA. TRBV21-1 is termed a pseudogene. The CDR3 contains 15 residues. The CDR3 sequence: CASSKVRRGINEQFF. The CDR3 bases are TGTGCCAGCAGCAAAGTGCGTCGGGGGATCAATGAGCAGTTCTTC.

The CDR3 reads CASSEGQEGGQETQYF. For the CDR3, the DNA is TGTGCCAGCAGCGAGGGACAGGAAGGCGGCCAAGAGACCCAGTACTTC. V and J are TRBV9 and TRBJ2-5; 8 bases are a match to TRBD1. The CDR3 runs to 16 residues. Per the germline V gene, CDR1 is SGDLS and CDR2 is YYNGEE. The V segment lost 3 bases and the J segment 1 base; nucleotides outside the gene matches: 8.

This sequence joins TRBV25-1 and TRBJ2-2; possible D gene TRBD1, 6 bases. The CDR3 is 15 residues long. Germline V gene data show CDR1 as MGHDK and CDR2 as SYGVNS. Trimming pared 9 bases from V and 4 bases from J, leaving 18 bases between. The CDR3 loop is CARLLTGTTTGELFF. In DNA form, the CDR3 reads TGTGCCAGGTTACTAACCGGGACAACCACCGGGGAGCTGTTTTTT.

This sequence joins TRBV6-4 and TRBJ1-1; possible D gene TRBD1, 5 bases. The CDR3 length is 15 residues. The germline CDR1 and CDR2 sequences are MRHNA and SNTAGT. Trimming pared 1 base from V and 1 base from J, leaving 10 bases between. CDR3 amino acids: CASSDLPGGNTEAFF. DNA of the CDR3: TGTGCCAGCAGTGACTTACCCGGGGGGAACACTGAAGCTTTCTTT.

The chain couples TRBV29-1 to TRBJ1-1; D ambiguous. Trimming took 8 bases from V and 6 from J, leaving 25 bases between them. CDR1 SQVTM and CDR2 ANQGSEA come from the germline V gene. This CDR3 is 15 amino acids long. The CDR3 region is CSTAPSGSWSAEAFF. CDR3 DNA sequence: TGCAGCACCGCCCCTTCGGGTTCCTGGTCTGCTGAAGCTTTCTTT.

The gene calls are TRBV30 and TRBJ1-2, with D unresolved. The length of the CDR3 is 13 residues. Germline V CDR1 and CDR2: GTSNPN, SVGIG (reference sequence). Deletions cut 0 bases from V and 8 bases from J, with 13 bases between. The CDR3 reads CAWSVEGSEGYTF. DNA of the CDR3: TGTGCCTGGAGTGTGGAGGGATCTGAGGGCTACACCTTC.

V is TRBV6-1 and J is TRBJ2-7, with TRBD1 matching over 10 bases. Trimming took 7 bases from V and 0 from J; bases not matched to a gene: 3. CDR1 MNHNS and CDR2 SASEGT come from the germline V gene. This CDR3 region has 14 residues. The CDR3 bases are TGTGCCAGCATTTGGGACAGGGGCTCCTACGAGCAGTACTTC. Its translation: CASIWDRGSYEQYF.

V usage is TRBV30 and J usage is TRBJ2-2; D possibly corresponds to TRBD2 (7 bases). The CDR3 consists of 16 residues. The germline V and J ends were trimmed by 0 bases and 3 bases, with 14 bases remaining between them. Germline CDR1 is GTSNPN and CDR2 is SVGIG (reference sequence). This CDR3 reads CAWSVLGGAYTGELFF. For the CDR3, the DNA is TGTGCCTGGAGTGTCTTAGGGGGGGCCTACACCGGGGAGCTGTTTTTT.

The CDR3: CASSLAGFGTEAFF. CDR3 bases: TGCGCCAGCAGCTTGGCCGGTTTTGGCACTGAAGCTTTCTTT. This chain links TRBV5-1 with TRBJ1-1; D not resolved. The V gene's germline CDR1 is SGHRS and CDR2 YFSETQ. The CDR3 sequence is 14 residues long. V gave up 0 bases and J gave up 4 bases, with 10 bases separating them.

This chain connects TRBV6-5 to TRBJ1-5, with 7 bases identical to TRBD1. CDR3 size: 12 residues. V dropped 5 bases and J dropped 5; count of bases not matched to a gene: 0. Germline V gives CDR1 MNHEY, CDR2 SVGAGI. The CDR3 sequence: CASSDRDQPQHF. The CDR3 DNA is TGTGCCAGCAGTGACAGGGATCAGCCCCAGCATTTT.

This clone has just one count. The chain recombines TRBV7-2 with TRBJ1-2; 12 bases fit TRBD1. With 4 bases clipped from V and 7 bases from J, the junction kept 4 bases outside the gene matches. This CDR3 comprises 14 residues. Looked up from germline, CDR1 is SGHTA and CDR2 is FQGNSA. Written as DNA, the CDR3 is TGTGCCAGCAGCTCGGGACAGGGGGCGGGTGGCTACACCTTC. Protein sequence: CASSSGQGAGGYTF.